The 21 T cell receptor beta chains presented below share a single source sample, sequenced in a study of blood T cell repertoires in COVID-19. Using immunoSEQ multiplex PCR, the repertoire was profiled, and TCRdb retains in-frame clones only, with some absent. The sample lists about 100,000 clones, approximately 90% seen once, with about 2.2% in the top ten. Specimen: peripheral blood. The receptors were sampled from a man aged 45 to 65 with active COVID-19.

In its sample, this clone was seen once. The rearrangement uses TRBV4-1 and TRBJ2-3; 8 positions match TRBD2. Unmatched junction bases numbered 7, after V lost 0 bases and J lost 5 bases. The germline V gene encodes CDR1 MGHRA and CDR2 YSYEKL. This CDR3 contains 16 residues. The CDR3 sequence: CASSQDPASGLDTQYF. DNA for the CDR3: TGCGCCAGCAGCCAAGATCCAGCTAGCGGGTTAGATACGCAGTATTTT.

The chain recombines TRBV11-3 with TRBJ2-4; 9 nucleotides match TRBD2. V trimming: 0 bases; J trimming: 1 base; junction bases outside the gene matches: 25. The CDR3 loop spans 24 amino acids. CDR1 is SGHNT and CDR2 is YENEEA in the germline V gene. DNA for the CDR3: TGTGCCAGCAGCTTAGACAGCCAGGGCCCAGCGGGAGGATCTCGACCCAGGGCCAAAAACATTCAGTACTTC. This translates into CASSLDSQGPAGGSRPRAKNIQYF.

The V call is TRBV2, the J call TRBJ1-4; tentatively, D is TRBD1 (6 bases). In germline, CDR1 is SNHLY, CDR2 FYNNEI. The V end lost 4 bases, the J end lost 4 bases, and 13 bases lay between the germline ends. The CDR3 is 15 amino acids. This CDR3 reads CASSAQTGYNEKLFF. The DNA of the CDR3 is TGTGCCAGCAGTGCCCAGACAGGATATAATGAAAAACTGTTTTTT.

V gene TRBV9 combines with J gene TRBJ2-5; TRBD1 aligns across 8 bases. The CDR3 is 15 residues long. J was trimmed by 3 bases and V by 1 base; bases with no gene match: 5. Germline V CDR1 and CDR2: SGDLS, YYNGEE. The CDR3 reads CASSVMTGVKETQYF. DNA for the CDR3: TGTGCCAGCAGCGTAATGACAGGGGTAAAAGAGACCCAGTACTTC.

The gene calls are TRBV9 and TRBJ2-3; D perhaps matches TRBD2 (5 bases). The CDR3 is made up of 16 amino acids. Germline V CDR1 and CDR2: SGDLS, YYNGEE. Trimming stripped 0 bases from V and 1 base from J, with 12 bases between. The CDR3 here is CASSVVSTRGTDTQYF. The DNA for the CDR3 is TGTGCCAGCAGCGTAGTCAGTACGCGGGGCACAGATACGCAGTATTTT. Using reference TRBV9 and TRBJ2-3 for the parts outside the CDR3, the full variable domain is DSGVTQTPKHLITATGQRVTLRCSPRSGDLSVYWYQQSLDQGLQFLIQYYNGEERAKGNILERFSAQQFPDLHSELNLSSLELGDSALYFCASSVVSTRGTDTQYFGPGTRLTVL.

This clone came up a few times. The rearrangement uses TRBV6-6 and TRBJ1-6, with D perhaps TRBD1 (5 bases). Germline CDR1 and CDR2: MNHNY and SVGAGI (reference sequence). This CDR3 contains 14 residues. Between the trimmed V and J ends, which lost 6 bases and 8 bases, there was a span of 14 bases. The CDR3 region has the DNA TGTGCCAGCAGCCATCAGGGACTTGATTCACCCCTCCACTTT. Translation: CASSHQGLDSPLHF.

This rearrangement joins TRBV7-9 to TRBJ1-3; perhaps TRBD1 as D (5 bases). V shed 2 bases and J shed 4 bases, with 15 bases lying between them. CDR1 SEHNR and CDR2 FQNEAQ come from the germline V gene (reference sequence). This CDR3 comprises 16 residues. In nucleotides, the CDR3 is TGTGCCAGCAGCTTATTTGCAGGGCAGGCGGGAAACACCATATATTTT. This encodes CASSLFAGQAGNTIYF.

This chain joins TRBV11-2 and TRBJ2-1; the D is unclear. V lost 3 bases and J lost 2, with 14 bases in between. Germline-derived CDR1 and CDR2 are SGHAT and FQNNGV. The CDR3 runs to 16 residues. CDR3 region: CASSFDVYGAYNEQFF. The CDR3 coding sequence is TGTGCCAGCAGCTTTGATGTTTACGGTGCCTACAATGAGCAGTTCTTC.

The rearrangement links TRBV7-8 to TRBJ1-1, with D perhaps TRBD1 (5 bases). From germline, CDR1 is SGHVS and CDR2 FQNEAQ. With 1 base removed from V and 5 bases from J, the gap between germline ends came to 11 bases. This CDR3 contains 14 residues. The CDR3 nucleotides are TGTGCCAGCAGCTTAGTGGCAGGGCGGACTGAAGCTTTCTTT. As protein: CASSLVAGRTEAFF.

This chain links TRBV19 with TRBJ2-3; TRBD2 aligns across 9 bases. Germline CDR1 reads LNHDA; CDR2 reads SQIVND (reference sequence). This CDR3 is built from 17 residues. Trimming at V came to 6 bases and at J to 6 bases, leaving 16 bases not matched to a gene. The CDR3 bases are TGTGCCAGTAGCCCGCTAGGGGCTAGCGGGATAGGGGATACGCAGTATTTT. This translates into CASSPLGASGIGDTQYF. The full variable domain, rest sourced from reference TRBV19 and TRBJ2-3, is DGGITQSPKYLFRKEGQNVTLSCEQNLNHDAMYWYRQDPGQGLRLIYYSQIVNDFQKGDIAEGYSVSREKKESFPLTVTSAQKNPTAFYLCASSPLGASGIGDTQYFGPGTRLTVL.

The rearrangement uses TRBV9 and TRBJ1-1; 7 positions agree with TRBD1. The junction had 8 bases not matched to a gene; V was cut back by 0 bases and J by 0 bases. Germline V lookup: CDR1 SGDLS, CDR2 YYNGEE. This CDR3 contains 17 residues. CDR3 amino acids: CASSVVADRSVNTEAFF. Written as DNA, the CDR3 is TGTGCCAGCAGCGTAGTGGCGGACAGGTCGGTGAACACTGAAGCTTTCTTT.

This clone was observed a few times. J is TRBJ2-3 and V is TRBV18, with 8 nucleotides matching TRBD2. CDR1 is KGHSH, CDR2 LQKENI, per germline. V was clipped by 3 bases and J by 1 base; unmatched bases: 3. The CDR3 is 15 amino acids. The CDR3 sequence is CASSPRAGGTDTQYF. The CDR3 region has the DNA TGTGCCAGCTCACCGAGAGCGGGGGGCACAGATACGCAGTATTTT.

The CDR3 coding sequence is TGTGCCAGCAGCCCACCTCAGGGGAGAGCTTTCTTT. It specifies CASSPPQGRAFF. The chain couples TRBV7-8 to TRBJ1-1; D may be TRBD1 (6 bases). Trimming pared 5 bases from V and 10 bases from J, leaving 14 bases between. CDR1 SGHVS and CDR2 FQNEAQ come from the germline V gene. There are 12 residues in the CDR3.

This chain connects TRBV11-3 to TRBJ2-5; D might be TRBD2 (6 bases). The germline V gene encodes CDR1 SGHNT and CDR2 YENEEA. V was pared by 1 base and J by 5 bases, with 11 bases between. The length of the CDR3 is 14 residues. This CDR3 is CASSLASGGETQYF. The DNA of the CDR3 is TGTGCCAGCAGCTTAGCGTCAGGAGGGGAGACCCAGTACTTC.

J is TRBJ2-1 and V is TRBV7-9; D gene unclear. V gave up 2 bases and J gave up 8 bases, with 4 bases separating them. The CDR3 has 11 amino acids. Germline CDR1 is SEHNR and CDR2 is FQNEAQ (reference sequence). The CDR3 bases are TGTGCCAGCAGCTTATTCGATGAGCAGTTCTTC. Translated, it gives CASSLFDEQFF.

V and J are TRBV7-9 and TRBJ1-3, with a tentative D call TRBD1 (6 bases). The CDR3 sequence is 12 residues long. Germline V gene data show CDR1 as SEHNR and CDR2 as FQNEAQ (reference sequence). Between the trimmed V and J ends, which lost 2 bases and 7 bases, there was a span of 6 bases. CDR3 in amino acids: CASSLTGNTIYF. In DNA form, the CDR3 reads TGTGCCAGCAGCTTAACAGGGAACACCATATATTTT.

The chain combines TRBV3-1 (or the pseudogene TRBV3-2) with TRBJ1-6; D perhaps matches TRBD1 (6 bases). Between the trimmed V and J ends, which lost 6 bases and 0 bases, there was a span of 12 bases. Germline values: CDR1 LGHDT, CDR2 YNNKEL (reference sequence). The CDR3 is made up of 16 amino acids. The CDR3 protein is CASSPTDSSYNSPLHF. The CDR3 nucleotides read TGTGCCAGCAGTCCGACGGACAGCTCCTATAATTCACCCCTCCACTTT.

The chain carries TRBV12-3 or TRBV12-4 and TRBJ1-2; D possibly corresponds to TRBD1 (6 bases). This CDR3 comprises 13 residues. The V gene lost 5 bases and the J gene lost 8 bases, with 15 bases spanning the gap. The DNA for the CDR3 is TGTGCCAGCAGTCCCGGGACACGTTTCGGCTACACCTTC. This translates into CASSPGTRFGYTF.

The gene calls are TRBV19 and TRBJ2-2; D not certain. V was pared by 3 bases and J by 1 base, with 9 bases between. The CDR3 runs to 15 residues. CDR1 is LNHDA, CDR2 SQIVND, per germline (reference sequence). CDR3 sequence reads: CASSILAQNTGELFF. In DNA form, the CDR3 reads TGTGCCAGTAGTATTTTAGCACAGAACACCGGGGAGCTGTTTTTT.

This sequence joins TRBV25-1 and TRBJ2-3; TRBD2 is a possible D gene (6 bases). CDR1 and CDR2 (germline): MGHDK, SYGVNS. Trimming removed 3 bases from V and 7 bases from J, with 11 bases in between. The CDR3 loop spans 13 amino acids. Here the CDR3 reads CASSETGLNTQYF. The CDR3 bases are TGTGCCAGCAGTGAGACGGGACTGAATACGCAGTATTTT.

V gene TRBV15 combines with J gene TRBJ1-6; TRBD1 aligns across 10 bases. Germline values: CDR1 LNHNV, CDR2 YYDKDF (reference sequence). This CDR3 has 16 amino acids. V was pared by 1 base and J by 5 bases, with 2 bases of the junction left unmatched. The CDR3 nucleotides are TGTGCCACCAGCAGAGGGGACAGGGGTAATAATTCACCCCTCCACTTT. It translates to CATSRGDRGNNSPLHF.